The 12 T cell receptor beta chains listed next were all sequenced from one sample in a study of PD-L1 blockade in urothelial cancer. Time point: pretreatment peripheral blood. This table comes from immunoSEQ multiplex PCR, and its TCRdb copy is limited to in-frame clones, with some not included. The sample contains approximately 48,000 clones, around 74% of which appear only once. Material: PBMCs, obtained around atezolizumab (anti-PD-L1) treatment. Receptors originate from a man between 65 and 80 years old with urothelial cancer.

V gene TRBV11-3 combines with J gene TRBJ2-5, with a weak D call TRBD2 (5 bases). The CDR3 is 15 amino acids. Looked up from germline, CDR1 is SGHNT and CDR2 is YENEEA. The V and J ends lost 4 bases and 5 bases respectively, with 17 bases between them. CDR3 in amino acids: CASSSGNTLLETQYF. The CDR3 DNA sequence: TGTGCCAGCAGCTCCGGGAATACCCTTTTGGAGACCCAGTACTTC.

The J gene is TRBJ2-2, the V gene TRBV19, with 15 bases fitting TRBD2. The CDR3 is made up of 18 amino acids. Germline trimming cut 5 bases from V and 6 bases from J; bases unmatched to any gene: 10. CDR1 is LNHDA, CDR2 SQIVND, per germline (reference sequence). The CDR3 protein is CASSSRTSGRAGAGELFF. As DNA, the CDR3 is TGTGCCAGTAGTTCCAGGACTAGCGGGAGGGCGGGGGCCGGGGAGCTGTTTTTT.

This clone was seen a few times. This sequence joins TRBV2 and TRBJ2-1, with 10 bases aligning to TRBD2. Germline trimming cut 6 bases from V and 10 bases from J; bases unmatched to any gene: 12. CDR3 length equals 15 residues. Germline CDR1 reads SNHLY; CDR2 reads FYNNEI. The CDR3 loop reads CASRPASGSYEEQFF. The CDR3 DNA sequence: TGTGCCAGCAGGCCGGCTAGCGGGAGTTATGAGGAGCAGTTCTTC.

In its sample, this clone was seen a few times. The chain uses TRBV7-9 and TRBJ2-1; 13 nucleotides line up with TRBD2. This CDR3 region has 15 residues. Trimming removed 5 bases from V and 9 bases from J; junction bases left unmatched: 7. The V gene's germline CDR1 is SEHNR and CDR2 FQNEAQ (reference sequence). CDR3 nucleotides: TGTGCCAGCAGCCCCCTTACTAGCGGGAGGGGTGAGCAGTTCTTC. Amino acid sequence: CASSPLTSGRGEQFF.

Many counts were recorded for this clone. The J gene is TRBJ2-2, the V gene TRBV6-1; 10 positions match TRBD1. The CDR3 has 16 amino acids. With 1 base clipped from V and 2 bases from J, the junction kept 1 base outside the gene matches. The germline gives CDR1 MNHNS, CDR2 SASEGT. The CDR3 sequence is CASSEGDRGNTGELFF. In DNA, the CDR3 is TGTGCCAGCAGTGAAGGGGACAGGGGTAACACCGGGGAGCTGTTTTTT.

The V gene is TRBV18, the J gene TRBJ1-2; D is uncertain. V was shortened by 3 bases and J by 4 bases, with 9 bases between the two germline ends. The CDR3 loop spans 13 amino acids. Germline CDR1 and CDR2: KGHSH and LQKENI. The CDR3 DNA sequence: TGTGCCAGCTCACCCGGGGTTGGCTATGGCTACACCTTC. It is translated as CASSPGVGYGYTF. The full variable domain, in which reference TRBV18 and TRBJ1-2 provide the parts outside the CDR3, is NAGVMQNPRHLVRRRGQEARLRCSPMKGHSHVYWYRQLPEEGLKFMVYLQKENIIDESGMPKERFSAEFPKEGPSILRIQQVVRGDSAAYFCASSPGVGYGYTFGSGTRLTVV.

The V call is TRBV10-3, the J call TRBJ1-5; 9 bases are a match to TRBD1. The CDR3 runs 17 residues. Trimming took 4 bases from V and 0 from J; bases not matched to a gene: 7. Germline assignment: CDR1 ENHRY and CDR2 SYGVKD. The CDR3: CAISAGTGRDSNQPQHF. For the CDR3, the DNA is TGTGCCATCAGTGCGGGGACAGGGCGAGATAGCAATCAGCCCCAGCATTTT.

The chain has TRBV30 and TRBJ1-2, with D possibly matching TRBD1 (6 bases). From germline, CDR1 is GTSNPN and CDR2 SVGIG (reference sequence). The CDR3 is 14 residues long. Trimming stripped 1 base from V and 0 bases from J, with 9 bases between. In DNA form, the CDR3 reads TGTGCCTGGAGTGCACAGGGACCTAACTATGGCTACACCTTC. Translated, it gives CAWSAQGPNYGYTF.

The gene calls are TRBV5-4 and TRBJ1-1, with a tentative D call TRBD1 (6 bases). The V and J ends lost 4 bases and 6 bases respectively, with 16 bases between them. This CDR3 has 14 residues. CDR1 is SGHNT, CDR2 YYREEE, per germline (reference sequence). The CDR3 sequence: CASSKTGDLPEAFF. CDR3 DNA: TGTGCCAGCAGCAAGACAGGCGACCTACCTGAAGCTTTCTTT.

The chain has TRBV19 and TRBJ1-2, with 9 positions matching TRBD1. Per the germline V gene, CDR1 is LNHDA and CDR2 is SQIVND (reference sequence). Unmatched junction bases numbered 14, after V lost 10 bases and J lost 8 bases. This CDR3 spans 14 amino acids. In DNA form, the CDR3 reads TGTGCCACCACCATTGAGGGACAGGGCTACGGCTACACCTTC. Translated: CATTIEGQGYGYTF.

This clone was found once. The genes are TRBV2 and TRBJ1-4, with D possibly matching TRBD1 (6 bases). The germline V gene encodes CDR1 SNHLY and CDR2 FYNNEI. Trimming stripped 6 bases from V and 1 base from J, with 9 bases between. The CDR3 contains 14 residues. This CDR3 reads CASSSQGTNEKLFF. In nucleotides, the CDR3 is TGTGCCAGCAGCTCACAGGGAACTAATGAAAAACTGTTTTTT.

V and J are TRBV5-1 and TRBJ2-2; unclear D gene. This CDR3 comprises 13 residues. Between the trimmed V and J ends, which lost 4 bases and 6 bases, there was a span of 10 bases. The germline gives CDR1 SGHRS, CDR2 YFSETQ. The chain's CDR3 is CASSAYESGELFF. CDR3 bases: TGCGCCAGCAGCGCCTATGAGTCCGGGGAGCTGTTTTTT.